The following is a TCR beta chain sequence with its context. Healthy adults negative for HIV, lacking recent acute infections or vaccinations, served as donors. This entry comes from a study of shared clonotypes between healthy human individuals. Sequencing was performed with immunoSEQ multiplex PCR; in TCRdb, only in-frame clones are kept and a portion is missing. The data hold fewer than 2.5 million clones, with over 85% observed a single time. Between the trimmed V and J ends, which lost 5 bases and 5 bases, there was a span of 17 bases. Germline V gene sequence: CDR1 SGHTS, CDR2 YDEGEE. This CDR3 comprises 15 residues.

The V and J genes are TRBV5-8 and TRBJ2-1; D is perhaps TRBD2 (6 bases). This TCR was recovered from a young man in good health. Some clones in this sample may be carry-over from other donors' samples. The specimen was naive CD4+ T cells from PBMCs. The subset denotes: CD45RA+ positively selected. CDR3 residues: CASRNQRLGNNEQFF. CDR3 sequence (DNA): TGTGCCAGCAGAAACCAAAGACTAGGTAACAATGAGCAGTTCTTC.